The rows below give T cell receptor beta chains drawn from one sample of a study of blood T cell repertoires in COVID-19. Method: immunoSEQ multiplex PCR; TCRdb's copy keeps in-frame clones and lacks some. The sample holds some 140,000 clones, 85% to 90% seen once. Input material: peripheral blood. Every receptor here comes from a man in his fifties with active COVID-19. CDR3s include the opening cysteine and the closing phenylalanine or tryptophan. D genes are given only for firm matches. Rows give clone size only sometimes, using once, few, many, or a class for an expanded clone.

TRBD1,few,TRBJ2-5,TRBV10-3,TGTGCCATCAGTGAGCCAAGGGGGGACAGGAAAGAGACCCAGTACTTC,CAISEPRGDRKETQYF
TRBD1,-,TRBJ1-2,TRBV12-3/TRBV12-4,TGTGCCAGCAGTTTGGGACAGGAATATGGCTACACCTTC,CASSLGQEYGYTF
TRBD2,-,TRBJ2-1,TRBV5-8,TGTGCCAGCAGCCGGGGACCGGGGGGGCGGGGCAATGAGCAGTTCTTC,CASSRGPGGRGNEQFF
TRBD1,once,TRBJ1-5,TRBV19,TGTGCCAGTAGTACCCAAGGGACAGGGTATCAGCCCCAGCATTTT,CASSTQGTGYQPQHF
-,-,TRBJ2-7,TRBV6-5,TGTGCCAGCAATATTGACAGGCCCTACGAGCAGTACTTC,CASNIDRPYEQYF
-,-,TRBJ2-1,TRBV6-5,TGTGCCAGCAGTCCATTATTACTGGACAATGAGCAGTTCTTC,CASSPLLLDNEQFF
TRBD2,-,TRBJ2-3,TRBV10-3,TGTGCCACCAAAGCGGGGGCCACAGATACGCAGTATTTT,CATKAGATDTQYF
-,-,TRBJ1-4,TRBV7-2,TGTGCCAGCAGCTTAGAAATGTGGGGCGCAACTAATGAAAAACTGTTTTTT,CASSLEMWGATNEKLFF
TRBD1,-,TRBJ2-1,TRBV7-6,TGTGCCAGCAGCCCGTGGACAGGGGGCTTTAGGGATGAGCAGTTCTTC,CASSPWTGGFRDEQFF
TRBD1,-,TRBJ1-6,TRBV3-1/TRBV3-2,TGTGCCAGCAGCCTCAAGGGCCAGGGACAGCTTAATTCACCCCTCCACTTT,CASSLKGQGQLNSPLHF
-,few,TRBJ1-1,TRBV5-1,TGCGCCAGCAGCCTGGAAGTGGGAGACAGGATTAACACTGAAGCTTTCTTT,CASSLEVGDRINTEAFF
-,-,TRBJ2-3,TRBV3-1/TRBV3-2,TGTGCCAGCAGTCTAACGCTGTTAGCGCAGTTGACAGATACGCAGTATTTT,CASSLTLLAQLTDTQYF
TRBD1,many,TRBJ1-1,TRBV3-1/TRBV3-2,TGTGCCAGCAGCCTTACAGGGGGCACTGAAGCTTTCTTT,CASSLTGGTEAFF
TRBD2,-,TRBJ2-5,TRBV6-1,TGTGCCAGCAGTGAAGCGTCCCGGGGGGGCCGGGAGACCCAGTACTTC,CASSEASRGGRETQYF
TRBD1,-,TRBJ2-1,TRBV19,TGTGCCAGTAGTATAGATCCCTGGACAGGGCTCAATGAGCAGTTCTTC,CASSIDPWTGLNEQFF
TRBD1,-,TRBJ2-1,TRBV11-2,TGTGCCAGCAGCTTGATCCGGGACAGGGGGCGAGGCGAGCAGTTCTTC,CASSLIRDRGRGEQFF
-,-,TRBJ2-7,TRBV27,TGTGCCAGCAGGGATACAGGCTTACTGGTCTACGAGCAGTACTTC,CASRDTGLLVYEQYF
-,-,TRBJ2-1,TRBV7-9,TGTGCCAGCGCGGCGGGGCCCGTATCGGTCAATGAGCAGTTCTTC,CASAAGPVSVNEQFF
-,-,TRBJ1-1,TRBV9,TGTGCCAGCAGCGTAGGGGGTGGAGGGAATACTGAAGCTTTCTTT,CASSVGGGGNTEAFF
TRBD1,-,TRBJ1-6,TRBV11-3,TGTGCCAGCAGCCGACAGGGTATGAATTCACCCCTCCACTTT,CASSRQGMNSPLHF
-,-,TRBJ1-2,TRBV12-3/TRBV12-4,TGTGCCAGCAGTTTAGGTCGAGACAGGACCTTC,CASSLGRDRTF
-,-,TRBJ2-3,TRBV29-1,TGCAGCGTTGAGAAAAGTAATCAGAGAAGGGGTACGCAGTATTTT,CSVEKSNQRRGTQYF
TRBD2,-,TRBJ2-7,TRBV4-1,TGCGCCAGCAGCCAAGAGCCAGCGGGAGCCTTAAAGGAGCAGTACTTC,CASSQEPAGALKEQYF
-,-,TRBJ2-2,TRBV4-1,TGCGCCAGCGGCAGGGAGGTCACCGGGGAGCTGTTTTTT,CASGREVTGELFF
TRBD1,-,TRBJ2-3,TRBV18,TGTGCCAGCTCACCTACGACAGGGGGTACAGATACGCAGTATTTT,CASSPTTGGTDTQYF
-,-,TRBJ2-3,TRBV27,TGTGCCAGCAGCACCTCTCAGGGGACGGGCACAGATACGCAGTATTTT,CASSTSQGTGTDTQYF
TRBD1,-,TRBJ1-3,TRBV6-5,TGTGCCAGCAGTTACTCACAGGGGGTAACTGGAAACACCATATATTTT,CASSYSQGVTGNTIYF
-,once,TRBJ2-5,TRBV7-2,TGTGCCAGCAGGCTGGGAACGCGGCAGGGTGAGACCCAGTACTTC,CASRLGTRQGETQYF
-,once,TRBJ2-5,TRBV6-6,TGTGCCAGCCTGCGGGATAGGGAGACCCAGTACTTC,CASLRDRETQYF
-,-,TRBJ1-6,TRBV7-2,TGTGCCAGCAGCCGGTCACAGGGAGGGTATTATAATTCACCCCTCCACTTT,CASSRSQGGYYNSPLHF
TRBD1,-,TRBJ2-6,TRBV7-8,TGTGCCAGCAGCCAGCCTCTTGACAGGGGTTACGGTGGGGCCAACGTCCTGACTTTC,CASSQPLDRGYGGANVLTF
-,-,TRBJ2-1,TRBV2,TGTGCCAGTCACCGGGACTCCGGCAATGAGCAGTTCTTC,CASHRDSGNEQFF
-,-,TRBJ2-1,TRBV6-5,TGTGCCAGCAGTTACTTGGCTAGCACCAATGAGCAGTTCTTC,CASSYLASTNEQFF
-,once,TRBJ1-1,TRBV6-5,TGTGCCAGCAGTCGGGAGTGGGGGAACACTGAAGCTTTCTTT,CASSREWGNTEAFF
-,many,TRBJ1-1,TRBV7-8,TGTGCCAGCAGCTTCGGAGGATTTGAAGCTTTCTTT,CASSFGGFEAFF
-,few,TRBJ1-4,TRBV6-5,TGTGCCAGCAGCCGGGACTTGTCTAATGAAAAACTGTTTTTT,CASSRDLSNEKLFF
-,once,TRBJ1-3,TRBV6-6,TGTGCCAGCAGCCGGCCGGACATCTATAGAAACACCATATATTTT,CASSRPDIYRNTIYF
-,-,TRBJ2-3,TRBV7-9,TGTGCCAGCAGCTTTCTTACTACCACGGGGGATACGCAGTATTTT,CASSFLTTTGDTQYF
TRBD1,-,TRBJ1-2,TRBV7-9,TGTGCCAGCAGCCGACAGGGGTTATCTGACTATGGCTACACCTTC,CASSRQGLSDYGYTF
TRBD1,-,TRBJ1-4,TRBV6-6,TGTGCCAGCAGCCCTTCGGGACAGGGCGGGTATGAAAAACTGTTTTTT,CASSPSGQGGYEKLFF
TRBD1,few,TRBJ1-6,TRBV7-9,TGTGCCAGCAGCCCAGAGACAGGGGGTAATTCACCCCTCCACTTT,CASSPETGGNSPLHF
TRBD1,few,TRBJ2-5,TRBV5-1,TGCGCCAGCAGCTGGGGGACAGGGGCAGGGGAGACCCAGTACTTC,CASSWGTGAGETQYF
TRBD1,few,TRBJ2-7,TRBV5-1,TGCGCCAGCAGCTTGGAACAGGGGAACGAGCAGTACTTC,CASSLEQGNEQYF
-,-,TRBJ1-1,TRBV6-4,TGTGCCAGCAGTCCATCCACCTGGTCTGCGGACACTGAAGCTTTCTTT,CASSPSTWSADTEAFF
-,-,TRBJ1-3,TRBV3-1/TRBV3-2,TGTGCCAGCAGCCAAGAGACTGGGACCATATATTTT,CASSQETGTIYF
-,-,TRBJ2-3,TRBV21-1,TGTGCCAGCAGCTCTACTAACCGTATTTCAGATACGCAGTATTTT,CASSSTNRISDTQYF
-,-,TRBJ2-3,TRBV7-9,TGTGCCAGCAGCACTCAAGCGGTACGCACAGATACGCAGTATTTT,CASSTQAVRTDTQYF
-,-,TRBJ1-6,TRBV5-8,TGTGCCAGCAGCTTGCCAGGGCCAAATTCACCCCTCCACTTT,CASSLPGPNSPLHF
-,-,TRBJ1-5,TRBV2,TGTGCCAGCAGCCTCAGGGAGCCCCAGCATTTT,CASSLREPQHF
-,once,TRBJ1-2,TRBV28,TGTGCCAGCAGTTTAACGGCGGGGGTTGAAGCTAACTATGGCTACACCTTC,CASSLTAGVEANYGYTF
-,-,TRBJ1-6,TRBV11-2,TGTGCCAGCAGCCCCGACAGTCTCAATTCACCCCTCCACTTT,CASSPDSLNSPLHF